This record looks at one T cell receptor beta chain sequence and its context. This sample is drawn from a study of T cell responses to AZD1222 COVID-19 vaccine. The table came from immunoSEQ multiplex PCR; TCRdb's copy has only in-frame clones and leaves some out. The data show roughly 110,000 clones, with around 90% seen just once and about 4.5% held by the top ten. J lost 7 bases, V lost 5 bases, and 7 bases had no gene match. CDR3 size: 13 residues. From germline, CDR1 is LNHDA and CDR2 SQIVND (reference sequence). The chain is built from TRBV19 and TRBJ1-1, with 7 nucleotides matching TRBD1. The sample consisted of peripheral blood, taken on day 0 of AZD1222 vaccination. This clonotype was obtained from an adult in good health. The CDR3 DNA reads TGTGCCAGTAGTTCTTCAGGACAGGATGAAGCTTTCTTT. Its translation is CASSSSGQDEAFF.